This T cell receptor (beta chain) was recovered during a study of blood T cell repertoires in COVID-19. Study summary: Italy, Spain and the United States were the sources of the convalescent and acute COVID-19 samples.

Original processing notes: Researchers report that nucleated cell counts were estimated from reference gene primer amplification. Using immunoSEQ multiplex PCR, the repertoire was profiled, and TCRdb retains in-frame clones only, with some absent. V and J calls and clone size follow that table, whereas D and trimming were derived from the DNA. This sample carries about 240,000 clones, roughly 86% of them seen once, and the ten largest clones take about 2.5%. V was clipped by 3 bases and J by 4 bases; unmatched bases: 0. The CDR3 covers 11 residues. Germline CDR1 and CDR2: GTSNPN and SVGIG (reference sequence). The study drew participants aged about 18 to 89 years from some 24 US areas.

Sequencing was carried out using PBMCs or T cells enriched from blood (not recorded which). The sequence derives from a woman aged 25 to 39 with acute COVID-19. V usage is TRBV30 and J usage is TRBJ2-7, with 7 bases matching TRBD2. The DNA for the CDR3 is TGTGCCTGGAGGCGGGAGTACGAGCAGTACTTC. Encoded protein: CAWRREYEQYF.